This T cell receptor (beta chain) appears in the sequencing data of a study of beta chain features in type 1 diabetes (dated by TCRdb to the late 2010s). Study-wide context: Patients and healthy donors did not differ in mean age, gender distribution, total cell number or subset yield. Regulatory and stem cell-like memory subsets were isolated from only 8 patients and roughly 8 healthy donors, whereas naive and central memory subsets came from all 30 or so donors. A total of 100 million to 110 million sorted cells were examined across all samples, and a strong correlation was observed between cell number per subset and RNA yield. In the study, recently diagnosed type 1 diabetes patients and matched healthy donors were compared on the TCRB repertoires of their sorted circulating CD4+ T cell subsets. The study at large found these results: Naive, central memory and regulatory TCRB repertoires appeared more similar among patients than among healthy donors. Because the HLA sub-analyses included only small numbers of individuals, any influence of HLA type on TCRB rearrangement was left unresolved. In all four CD4+ subsets, TCRB CDR3 length was moderately but significantly shorter in type 1 diabetes patients. At VDJ recombination sites, type 1 diabetes patients had fewer insertions and more deleted nucleotides, which implies abnormalities in thymic rearrangement. Shorter templates might have been favored by PCR, but patient and control samples were amplified and corrected together, so both groups would have been affected equally by any skew. Because cDNA was sequenced instead of genomic DNA, activated cells with high expression could be over-represented, although the groups did not differ in activation or CD3 levels.

A single peripheral blood draw of around 0.11 L on average was collected from each donor into heparinised tubes. A BD FACSAria II and a panel including CD45RO, CCR7, CD25, CD127, CD95 and CD27 were used to sort naive, central memory, regulatory and stem cell-like memory CD4+ T cells. All sorted populations exceeded 95% purity. PBMCs were separated immediately by Lymphoprep density gradient centrifugation and were stained directly, without being cultured. So that batch effects would be minimized, each experiment stained and sorted samples in pairs, pairing one healthy donor with one patient. The High Capacity cDNA Reverse Transcription Kit was used to reverse transcribe all of the isolated RNA, meaning that expressed TCRB transcripts were what got sequenced. Deep immunoSEQ sequencing was performed on naive, central memory and regulatory T cell samples, with an average of around 3.5 million total reads per sample. Sorted cells were lysed in RLT buffer, and RNA was extracted using DNase-treated RNeasy Micro or Mini kits according to cell number. Each cell subset was processed on its own to prevent cross-contamination, while patient and healthy donor samples were processed together. TCRB sequences were amplified from cDNA with the immunoSEQ multiplex PCR, producing 87-bp fragments spanning the CDR3 region. Sequencing of the amplicons was done on the Illumina HiSeq platform. In the original analysis: Synthetic template baselines were used to correct PCR bias computationally, reads within Hamming distance 2 were collapsed, and singletons that could not be merged were discarded. Reads were aligned against IMGT to assign V, D and J genes, CDR3 length and insertions or deletions at six rearrangement sites. Within each subset, clonotype counts were normalized to sorted cell number, after which true diversity and Gini coefficients were computed with the tcR R package. Repertoire sharing was quantified using the overlap coefficient calculated on TCRB nucleotide sequences. Entries here come from immuneACCESS through TCRdb and include only in-frame sequences with V and J called. Some clones fail to appear in such tables; in the studies checked, an unresolved V gene covers under half of the shortfall, and the cause of the remainder is unknown. The DNA gave D and trimming, while V, J and clone size come from that table. The sample table lists tens of thousands of clones, about half of them with a count of one. Less than 2.5% of the sample is taken by the ten largest.

Regarding this clone: Its antigen has not been determined. Within one base of it there is no much larger clone, and no base qualities were kept.

Spanning cysteine to phenylalanine, the CDR3 consists of 14 amino acids. The only DNA kept is the CDR3, 42 bases in frame from the first base. The germline V gene provides CDR1 MDHEN and CDR2 SYDVKM. The receptor was isolated from a woman aged 18-29 years in good health. The receptor chain draws on TRBV28 and TRBJ2-5, and perhaps TRBD2 as D gene, on 5 matching bases. The end of the DNA is better explained by TRBJ2-7, so the J call may be wrong. Input material: Tregs from blood. The intended sense of this specimen's cell subset or site label: regulatory CD4+ T cells. CDR3 region: CASSPSLSSYEQYF. The sequenced DNA: TGTGCCAGCAGCCCTAGCTTATCCTCCTACGAGCAGTACTTC.